The source of this T cell receptor (beta chain) is a study of patients and donors after allogeneic stem cell transplantation. CDR1 and CDR2 (germline): SGHRS, YFSETQ. Trimming removed 0 bases from V and 3 bases from J, with 13 bases in between. There are 15 residues in the CDR3. TCRdb itself ran the RT-PCR reads through MiXCR, one entry per CDR3 protein. The table has around 1,600 distinct CDR3 sequences, about 3.5% seen once. This clonotype is medium-sized (0.01 to 0.1%) in the sample. The specimen sequenced was blood, either unsorted or a sorted T cell fraction (not recorded which). This chain joins TRBV5-1 and TRBJ2-7; D call uncertain. This TCR came from a human donor who was either an allogeneic HSCT recipient or a stem cell or donor lymphocyte infusion donor (not recorded which). It is not recorded whose cells these are; they may come from a transplant donor. CDR3 DNA sequence: TGCGCCAGCAGCTTGGGAGTAGGCTCTCACTACGAGCAGTACTTC. It encodes CASSLGVGSHYEQYF.